The next 24 T cell receptor beta chains were all read from a single sample in a study of cytomegalovirus exposure and HLA in healthy donors. The PCR ran on 60 Vbeta and 13 Jbeta primers. Clones were sequenced by immunoSEQ multiplex PCR, and TCRdb holds only the in-frame ones, with some missing. The repertoire includes about 43,000 clones, under 60% of them detected once, and 5% to 6.5% sits in the top ten. Sequencing used PBMCs. The receptors were sampled from a man aged 60 to 75 in good health and CMV-seronegative.

There are a few counts of this clone. The chain employs TRBV6-1 and TRBJ2-4; tentatively, D is TRBD1 (6 bases). The CDR3 has 13 amino acids. The V gene's germline CDR1 is MNHNS and CDR2 SASEGT. The germline V and J ends were trimmed by 7 bases and 2 bases, with 9 bases remaining between them. This CDR3 reads CASTGQTKNIQYF. CDR3 DNA: TGTGCCAGCACCGGACAGACCAAAAACATTCAGTACTTC.

The chain combines TRBV11-2 with TRBJ2-1; D gene unclear. In germline, CDR1 is SGHAT, CDR2 FQNNGV. V was pared by 0 bases and J by 2 bases, with 8 bases between. This CDR3 contains 15 residues. CDR3 sequence reads: CASSLDWQAYNEQFF. The CDR3 coding sequence is TGTGCCAGCAGCTTAGATTGGCAGGCCTACAATGAGCAGTTCTTC.

This clone has a handful of counts. The chain carries TRBV9 and TRBJ2-3; TRBD1 agrees at 9 bases. J gave up 4 bases and V 0 bases, and 0 bases lay outside the gene matches. CDR3 length equals 14 residues. The germline gives CDR1 SGDLS, CDR2 YYNGEE. In nucleotides, the CDR3 is TGTGCCAGCAGCGTAGGGACAGGGGCAGATACGCAGTATTTT. It encodes CASSVGTGADTQYF.

This chain links TRBV25-1 with TRBJ2-7; no definite D call. This CDR3 region has 16 residues. The germline gives CDR1 MGHDK, CDR2 SYGVNS. Trimming removed 0 bases from V and 8 bases from J, with 20 bases in between. For the CDR3, the DNA is TGTGCCAGCAGTGAATATGCTCTGGGCAGCCTCCATCAGCAGTACTTC. Its translation is CASSEYALGSLHQQYF.

The chain is built from TRBV19 and TRBJ1-1; TRBD1 aligns across 7 bases. This CDR3 contains 14 residues. Trimming cost V 6 bases and J 1 base; bases outside gene matches: 5. Germline V gives CDR1 LNHDA, CDR2 SQIVND (reference sequence). Here the CDR3 DNA reads TGTGCCAGTAGATCCGGGACAGAGAACACTGAAGCTTTCTTT. The encoded protein is CASRSGTENTEAFF.

J is TRBJ2-7 and V is TRBV29-1; D remains unclear. The CDR3 is 13 amino acids. The V gene's germline CDR1 is SQVTM and CDR2 ANQGSEA. Trimming removed 4 bases from V and 1 base from J, with 11 bases in between. Here the CDR3 reads CSVGAFTSYEQYF. The CDR3 coding sequence is TGCAGCGTTGGGGCCTTTACATCCTACGAGCAGTACTTC.

The chain links TRBV25-1 to TRBJ2-3, with 9 bases identical to TRBD1. J was trimmed by 3 bases and V by 7 bases; bases with no gene match: 11. The CDR3 spans 16 residues. Germline values: CDR1 MGHDK, CDR2 SYGVNS. The DNA of the CDR3 is TGTGCCAGCATCCCCCACAGGGGGCACTGGACAGATACGCAGTATTTT. Translation: CASIPHRGHWTDTQYF.

The chain is built from TRBV5-6 and TRBJ2-3, with 8 positions matching TRBD1. The J segment lost 5 bases and the V segment lost 0 bases, leaving 5 bases of the junction unmatched. This CDR3 is 15 amino acids long. Germline CDR1 reads SGHDT; CDR2 reads YYEEEE. CDR3 DNA: TGTGCCAGCAGCTTGGCGGGACAGGCCTTAGATACGCAGTATTTT. It specifies CASSLAGQALDTQYF. The variable domain in full, with the rest retrieved from reference TRBV5-6 and TRBJ2-3, is DAGVTQSPTHLIKTRGQQVTLRCSPKSGHDTVSWYQQALGQGPQFIFQYYEEEERQRGNFPDRFSGHQFPNYSSELNVNALLLGDSALYLCASSLAGQALDTQYFGPGTRLTVL.

The rearrangement uses TRBV15 and TRBJ2-1; 12 positions agree with TRBD2. Germline CDR1 is LNHNV and CDR2 is YYDKDF (reference sequence). The CDR3 extends over 18 amino acids. Losses at the gene ends were 0 bases for V and 3 bases for J; bases not matched to a gene: 6. This chain's CDR3 is CATSREASGRVFYNEQFF. The DNA for the CDR3 is TGTGCCACCAGCAGAGAAGCTAGCGGGAGGGTTTTCTACAATGAGCAGTTCTTC.

The rearrangement joins TRBV9 to TRBJ2-7; TRBD2 agrees at 8 bases. In germline, CDR1 is SGDLS, CDR2 YYNGEE. The CDR3 totals 17 residues. V trimming: 3 bases; J trimming: 7 bases; junction bases outside the gene matches: 18. This CDR3 is CASSETLAGPPFGEQYF. The CDR3 region has the DNA TGTGCCAGCAGCGAGACGCTAGCGGGTCCTCCTTTTGGGGAGCAGTACTTC. The variable domain in full, completed from reference TRBV9 and TRBJ2-7, reads DSGVTQTPKHLITATGQRVTLRCSPRSGDLSVYWYQQSLDQGLQFLIQYYNGEERAKGNILERFSAQQFPDLHSELNLSSLELGDSALYFCASSETLAGPPFGEQYFGPGTRLTVT.

The V gene is TRBV7-9, the J gene TRBJ2-7; TRBD1 might be the D (6 bases). Germline V gene data show CDR1 as SEHNR and CDR2 as FQNEAQ (reference sequence). CDR3 length: 12 amino acids. Trimming took off 5 bases at V and 2 bases at J, with 7 bases between the two ends. The CDR3, as DNA: TGTGCCAGCAGCCGGACAGCCTACGAGCAGTACTTC. This translates into CASSRTAYEQYF.

The rearrangement uses TRBV23-1 and TRBJ1-1, with 8 bases lining up with TRBD1. TRBV23-1 carries the ORF label, with uncertain function. This CDR3 is 13 amino acids long. Trimming took 9 bases from V and 1 from J; bases not matched to a gene: 4. CDR3 sequence: CARAGGTNTEAFF. CDR3 in DNA: TGCGCCAGGGCAGGGGGCACGAACACTGAAGCTTTCTTT.

The chain uses TRBV5-4 and TRBJ2-7, with D unresolved. The V gene's germline CDR1 is SGHNT and CDR2 YYREEE (reference sequence). V lost 1 base to trimming and J lost 6 bases, with 17 bases between them. The CDR3 loop spans 15 amino acids. The CDR3 DNA sequence: TGTGCCAGCAGCTTGTTCCCGGAGATCAAGGCCGAGCAGTACTTC. Protein sequence: CASSLFPEIKAEQYF.

A few counts support this clone. The chain has TRBV29-1 and TRBJ1-2; the D is unclear. Per the germline V gene, CDR1 is SQVTM and CDR2 is ANQGSEA. The CDR3 runs to 11 residues. Between the trimmed V and J ends, which lost 4 bases and 4 bases, there was a span of 7 bases. CDR3 amino acids: CSVGGAYGYTF. The CDR3 DNA reads TGCAGCGTTGGCGGCGCCTATGGCTACACCTTC.

The table lists this clone with a few counts. This chain uses TRBV7-2 with TRBJ2-5, with TRBD2 matching over 7 bases. Germline lookup yields CDR1 SGHTA and CDR2 FQGNSA. After removal of 3 bases from V and 5 bases from J, the junction contained 6 bases not matched to a gene. The CDR3 has 14 amino acids. The DNA for the CDR3 is TGTGCCAGCAGCTTCCAGGGAGGGGACGAGACCCAGTACTTC. Protein product: CASSFQGGDETQYF.

This clone has just a few counts. V is TRBV6-4 and J is TRBJ2-3; TRBD1 agrees at 9 bases. CDR1 is MRHNA and CDR2 is SNTAGT in the germline V gene. V lost 6 bases to trimming and J lost 10 bases; unmatched junction nucleotides: 5. The CDR3 has 12 amino acids. The CDR3: CASSPDRGAQYF. CDR3 DNA sequence: TGTGCCAGCAGCCCGGACAGGGGCGCGCAGTATTTT.

This clone has only a few counts. This chain uses TRBV5-1 with TRBJ2-1; D remains unclear. The CDR3 totals 13 residues. Trimming removed 4 bases at V and 5 bases at J, with 10 bases between. Germline V gene data show CDR1 as SGHRS and CDR2 as YFSETQ. The CDR3 DNA reads as TGCGCCAGCAGCCACGACGGAGACAATGAGCAGTTCTTC. This encodes CASSHDGDNEQFF.

This clone was picked up a small number of times. The chain links TRBV5-5 to TRBJ2-3; D may be TRBD2 (5 bases). In germline, CDR1 is SGHKS, CDR2 YYEKEE (reference sequence). The CDR3 is 12 amino acids. The ends were cut back, 4 bases at V and 6 bases at J, with 9 bases in the middle. As DNA, the CDR3 is TGTGCCAGCAGCAAGGACTGGGATACGCAGTATTTT. Its translation: CASSKDWDTQYF.

V usage is TRBV7-2 and J usage is TRBJ2-7; D is possibly TRBD2 (5 bases). Germline CDR1 SGHTA, CDR2 FQGNSA. Trimming removed 2 bases from V and 5 bases from J, with 16 bases in between. The CDR3 has 15 amino acids. The CDR3 sequence: CASSLRAGLADEQYF. The CDR3 DNA is TGTGCCAGCAGCTTAAGGGCGGGCCTTGCGGACGAGCAGTACTTC. Full variable domain (rest looked up from reference TRBV7-2 and TRBJ2-7): GAGVSQSPSNKVTEKGKDVELRCDPISGHTALYWYRQSLGQGLEFLIYFQGNSAPDKSGLPSDRFSAERTGGSVSTLTIQRTQQEDSAVYLCASSLRAGLADEQYFGPGTRLTVT.

The chain joins TRBV9 to TRBJ2-5; tentatively, D is TRBD1 (5 bases). V was cut by 4 bases and J by 5 bases, with 6 bases left in between. Germline loops: CDR1 SGDLS, CDR2 YYNGEE. This CDR3 is built from 11 residues. CDR3 loop: CASSPGETQYF. Written as DNA, the CDR3 is TGTGCCAGCAGCCCAGGGGAGACCCAGTACTTC.

This chain joins TRBV9 and TRBJ2-1, with a possible D match to TRBD2 (6 bases). The V and J ends lost 0 bases and 0 bases respectively, with 7 bases between them. Germline V gives CDR1 SGDLS, CDR2 YYNGEE. The CDR3 contains 15 residues. The CDR3 nucleotides read TGTGCCAGCAGCGTAGCGGGACTCTCCTACAATGAGCAGTTCTTC. It yields the protein CASSVAGLSYNEQFF.

The V call is TRBV2, the J call TRBJ1-4; TRBD1 is a possible D gene (6 bases). The CDR3 is 14 amino acids. Trimming pared 4 bases from V and 7 bases from J, leaving 13 bases between. Germline CDR1 reads SNHLY; CDR2 reads FYNNEI. The CDR3 reads CASSANLQGEKLFF. CDR3 nucleotide sequence: TGTGCCAGCAGTGCAAACCTACAGGGTGAAAAACTGTTTTTT.

The chain links TRBV28 to TRBJ1-2; no clear D gene. The CDR3 spans 13 residues. CDR1 is MDHEN and CDR2 is SYDVKM in the germline V gene. With 6 bases removed from V and 8 bases from J, the gap between germline ends came to 16 bases. The CDR3 coding sequence is TGTGCCAGCAGCCTCGGCCTTGGAGGAGGCTACACCTTC. Translating gives CASSLGLGGGYTF.

This clone turned up a few times. The rearrangement links TRBV10-2 to TRBJ1-1; no reliable D call. Deletions cut 3 bases from V and 5 bases from J, with 16 bases between. Germline CDR1 and CDR2: WSHSY and SAAADI. The CDR3 is 15 residues long. CDR3 amino acids: CASSDSGSRRTEAFF. The DNA of the CDR3 is TGCGCCAGCAGTGATTCCGGGTCGAGGAGGACTGAAGCTTTCTTT.